The 17 T cell receptor beta chains below come from one sample, sequenced in a study of blood T cell repertoires in COVID-19 (TCRdb year 2020). Library generation was performed with the immunoSEQ multiplex PCR assay. Sourced from immuneACCESS, this table was stored by TCRdb with only in-frame sequences that have V and J called. A share of the clones is absent; for the studies checked, an unresolved V gene accounts for under half, and the remainder has no known explanation. This sample holds around 160,000 clones; over 80% were observed only once. The top ten clonotypes cover approximately 5.7% of the sample. The sample taken for sequencing was PBMCs or T cells enriched from blood (not recorded which). The source of these receptors is a woman in her forties or fifties who had been exposed to COVID-19.

The genes are TRBV9 and TRBJ2-7; 7 nucleotides match TRBD2. Losses at the gene ends were 4 bases for V and 7 bases for J; bases not matched to a gene: 11. The germline gives CDR1 SGDLS, CDR2 YYNGEE. The CDR3 covers 14 residues. The CDR3 protein is CASSPGGNSGEQYF. The CDR3 DNA follows: TGTGCCAGCAGCCCCGGGGGGAATAGCGGAGAGCAGTACTTC.

The chain recombines TRBV3-1 (or the pseudogene TRBV3-2) with TRBJ2-7; 14 nucleotides match TRBD2. The V segment lost 1 base and the J segment 6 bases; nucleotides outside the gene matches: 11. The length of the CDR3 is 18 residues. The V gene's germline CDR1 is LGHDT and CDR2 YNNKEL (reference sequence). Here the CDR3 DNA reads TGTGCCAGCAGCCAAGGGACCGGGACTAGCGGGAGAAGGGGCGAGCAGTACTTC. Translating gives CASSQGTGTSGRRGEQYF.

The chain links TRBV27 to TRBJ2-2; D remains unclear. The V gene lost 2 bases and the J gene lost 1 base, with 5 bases spanning the gap. The CDR3 extends over 14 amino acids. Germline V gene lookup returns CDR1 MNHEY and CDR2 SMNVEV (reference sequence). Here the CDR3 reads CASSLTGNTGELFF. CDR3 DNA: TGTGCCAGCAGTTTAACGGGGAACACCGGGGAGCTGTTTTTT.

This clone was counted between two and nine times. This chain uses TRBV7-9 with TRBJ1-1, with TRBD1 matching over 8 bases. V shed 5 bases, J shed 1 base, and the junction held 6 bases outside the gene matches. The length of the CDR3 is 15 residues. The germline V gene encodes CDR1 SEHNR and CDR2 FQNEAQ (reference sequence). CDR3 in DNA: TGTGCCAGCAGCCGTAGACAGGGGAGGAACACTGAAGCTTTCTTT. This encodes CASSRRQGRNTEAFF.

The gene calls are TRBV3-1 (or the pseudogene TRBV3-2) and TRBJ2-2; 8 bases line up with TRBD1. Germline trimming cut 3 bases from V and 4 bases from J; bases unmatched to any gene: 10. The CDR3 contains 17 residues. The V gene's germline CDR1 is LGHDT and CDR2 YNNKEL (reference sequence). The DNA of the CDR3 is TGTGCCAGCAGCCAGGTTGCAGGGGGCAGGGGCACCGGGGAGCTGTTTTTT. Translation: CASSQVAGGRGTGELFF.

This clone was picked up one time. The rearrangement links TRBV20-1 to TRBJ2-7; TRBD1 might be the D (5 bases). The CDR3 is made up of 14 amino acids. Deletions cut 3 bases from V and 0 bases from J, with 12 bases between. Germline V gives CDR1 DFQATT, CDR2 SNEGSKA (reference sequence). The CDR3 spells CSASPKRGSYEQYF. The CDR3 bases are TGCAGTGCTAGTCCAAAAAGGGGCTCCTACGAGCAGTACTTC.

This chain joins TRBV21-1 and TRBJ1-6; the D segment call TRBD1 is taken from the table without a DNA check. TRBV21-1 is noted as a pseudogene. This CDR3 region has 15 residues. CDR3 nucleotide sequence: TGTGCCAGCTCGGCAGCAGGGCGAAATAATTCACCCCTCCACTTT. Protein product: CASSAAGRNNSPLHF.

Only one count was recorded for this clone. The chain couples TRBV19 to TRBJ1-5; D is unresolved. Trimming cost V 3 bases and J 7 bases, with 13 bases left between them. Looked up from germline, CDR1 is LNHDA and CDR2 is SQIVND (reference sequence). This CDR3 region has 14 residues. This CDR3 reads CASSISGRGQPQHF. CDR3 in DNA: TGTGCCAGTAGTATTTCAGGTCGGGGACAGCCCCAGCATTTT.

This CDR3 reads CASSFLQLAGVNEQYF. The CDR3 DNA sequence: TGTGCCAGCAGTTTTCTCCAACTAGCGGGAGTCAACGAGCAGTACTTC. J is TRBJ2-7 and V is TRBV6-2 or TRBV6-3, with 11 nucleotides matching TRBD2. The V segment lost 4 bases and the J segment 5 bases; nucleotides outside the gene matches: 10. CDR3 length: 16 residues. Germline assignment: CDR1 MNHEY and CDR2 SVGEGT.

This clone has only one observation. The chain links TRBV19 to TRBJ1-2; possibly TRBD1 for D (5 bases). CDR1 LNHDA and CDR2 SQIVND come from the germline V gene (reference sequence). The CDR3 has 16 amino acids. Deletions cut 1 base from V and 7 bases from J, with 19 bases between. CDR3 loop: CASSIGQRDLSGGYTF. The CDR3 coding sequence is TGTGCCAGTAGTATAGGTCAGCGGGACTTAAGTGGTGGCTACACCTTC.

This clone came up a few times. This chain connects TRBV11-2 to TRBJ2-1; 8 nucleotides align to TRBD2. Germline loops: CDR1 SGHAT, CDR2 FQNNGV. J gave up 7 bases and V 0 bases, and 5 bases lay outside the gene matches. This CDR3 region has 15 residues. CDR3 DNA sequence: TGTGCCAGCAGCTTAGAGTCGGGAGGGGGGAATGAGCAGTTCTTC. Translated, it gives CASSLESGGGNEQFF.

This chain links TRBV7-8 with TRBJ2-1; 7 bases fit TRBD1. The CDR3 loop spans 15 amino acids. Germline lookup yields CDR1 SGHVS and CDR2 FQNEAQ. With V trimmed by 5 bases and J by 7 bases, 11 bases remained unmatched. CDR3 in DNA: TGTGCCAGCAGCCTGGGGACAGCCACTGGGAATGAGCAGTTCTTC. Its translation is CASSLGTATGNEQFF.

The chain employs TRBV7-8 and TRBJ1-2, with 7 bases aligning to TRBD1. The CDR3 length is 14 residues. Unmatched junction bases numbered 7, after V lost 5 bases and J lost 4 bases. CDR1 is SGHVS and CDR2 is FQNEAQ in the germline V gene. For the CDR3, the DNA is TGTGCCAGCAGCCAAGGGGGCAGGGTCTATGGCTACACCTTC. This gives the protein CASSQGGRVYGYTF. The full variable domain, in which reference TRBV7-8 and TRBJ1-2 provide the parts outside the CDR3, is GAGVSQSPRYKVAKRGQDVALRCDPISGHVSLFWYQQALGQGPEFLTYFQNEAQLDKSGLPSDRFFAERPEGSVSTLKIQRTQQEDSAVYLCASSQGGRVYGYTFGSGTRLTVV.

This chain connects TRBV5-1 to TRBJ2-1; D is perhaps TRBD2 (6 bases). The CDR3 spans 17 residues. From germline, CDR1 is SGHRS and CDR2 YFSETQ. The V end was cut by 1 base, the J end by 9 bases, with 23 bases between. CDR3 nucleotides: TGCGCCAGCAGCTTGTCCCCCCACCAGACTAGGTTCGGTGAGCAGTTCTTC. As protein: CASSLSPHQTRFGEQFF.

V gene TRBV5-6 combines with J gene TRBJ1-2; 12 nucleotides line up with TRBD1. V gave up 1 base and J gave up 4 bases; unmatched junction bases: 5. CDR1 and CDR2 from the germline V gene are SGHDT and YYEEEE. CDR3 length: 16 residues. CDR3 DNA: TGTGCCAGCAGCTTGCCGGGACAGGGGGCCTTCTATGGCTACACCTTC. The encoded protein is CASSLPGQGAFYGYTF. Full variable domain (missing parts from reference TRBV5-6 and TRBJ1-2): DAGVTQSPTHLIKTRGQQVTLRCSPKSGHDTVSWYQQALGQGPQFIFQYYEEEERQRGNFPDRFSGHQFPNYSSELNVNALLLGDSALYLCASSLPGQGAFYGYTFGSGTRLTVV.

The chain carries TRBV2 and TRBJ2-5; the match to TRBD2 covers 11 bases. The CDR3 covers 15 residues. V lost 6 bases to trimming and J lost 3 bases; unmatched junction nucleotides: 6. From germline, CDR1 is SNHLY and CDR2 FYNNEI. CDR3 nucleotide sequence: TGTGCCAGCAGAGCGACTAGCGGGATGAAAGAGACCCAGTACTTC. As protein: CASRATSGMKETQYF.

This clone was counted ten times or more. The chain has TRBV6-2 or TRBV6-3 and TRBJ2-6; D possibly corresponds to TRBD1 (6 bases). The CDR3 runs 14 residues. The germline gives CDR1 MNHEY, CDR2 SVGEGT. Trimming cost V 4 bases and J 2 bases, with 6 bases left between them. In DNA, the CDR3 is TGTGCCAGCAGTTGGACAGCTGGGGCCAACGTCCTGACTTTC. This sequence encodes CASSWTAGANVLTF.